These 19 T cell receptor beta chains were all obtained from the same sample, sequenced in a study of T cells in Graves' hyperthyroidism and ophthalmopathy. TCR beta CDR3 regions were amplified from RNA transcripts. The HTBI set primed first-round TCR CDR3 RT-PCR. MiXCR, applied by TCRdb to the multiplex PCR reads, yields one record per CDR3 protein. This sample has 600,000 or so distinct CDR3 sequences, with 14% found just once. Sequencing was carried out using blood. The origin of the receptors is a woman aged 18-29 years with Graves' ophthalmopathy.

In this sample, this clonotype turned up many times. This chain uses TRBV28 with TRBJ1-1, with TRBD1 as a possible D gene (6 bases). The length of the CDR3 is 13 residues. Germline V gene lookup returns CDR1 MDHEN and CDR2 SYDVKM. V was cut by 8 bases and J by 1 base, with 11 bases left in between. The CDR3 sequence is CASLSRGNTEAFF. CDR3 sequence (DNA): TGTGCCAGCCTTTCCAGGGGGAACACTGAAGCTTTCTTT.

This clonotype was counted a few times. The junction differs from germline at one of its ends, possibly a read error. The chain links TRBV7-7 to TRBJ2-5, with 9 bases fitting TRBD2. The CDR3 is 15 amino acids. CDR1 is SSHAT, CDR2 FNYEAQ, per germline (reference sequence). CDR3: CASSLGSGSSETQYF. The CDR3 DNA is TGTGCTAGCAGCTTAGGTAGCGGGAGCTCAGAGACCCAGTACTTC.

This clonotype was picked up many times. The chain couples TRBV30 to TRBJ1-2; D perhaps matches TRBD1 (6 bases). Between the trimmed V and J ends, which lost 3 bases and 0 bases, there was a span of 14 bases. Germline V CDR1 and CDR2: GTSNPN, SVGIG (reference sequence). The CDR3 consists of 15 residues. The CDR3 DNA sequence: TGTGCCTGGAGGTTGGGGGGGCAAGCTAACTATGGCTACACCTTC. Residues: CAWRLGGQANYGYTF.

This clonotype was seen more than once but under ten times. The chain joins TRBV12-3 or TRBV12-4 to TRBJ2-3; D call uncertain. This CDR3 comprises 14 residues. V dropped 5 bases and J dropped 4 bases, with 13 bases sitting between them. CDR3: CASSPRPFPDTQYF. The CDR3 DNA reads TGTGCCAGCAGTCCCCGCCCTTTCCCAGATACGCAGTATTTT.

There are many counts of this clonotype. The chain joins TRBV30 to TRBJ2-2, with 7 bases lining up with TRBD2. Trimming cost V 0 bases and J 8 bases; bases outside gene matches: 15. CDR1 and CDR2 (germline): GTSNPN, SVGIG (reference sequence). The CDR3 spans 17 residues. The chain's CDR3 is CAWSVYYRPSGEGELFF. The DNA of the CDR3 is TGTGCCTGGAGTGTATACTATCGGCCTAGCGGTGAGGGGGAGCTGTTTTTT.

Many counts were recorded for this clonotype. The chain uses TRBV7-6 and TRBJ2-1, with 12 bases lining up with TRBD2. This CDR3 region has 17 residues. Germline V lookup: CDR1 SGHVS, CDR2 FNYEAQ. Trimming removed 1 base from V and 4 bases from J; junction bases left unmatched: 5. CDR3 DNA: TGTGCCAGCAGCTTAGATCCGCTAGCGGGAGGGTACAATGAGCAGTTCTTC. This encodes CASSLDPLAGGYNEQFF.

DNA of the CDR3: TGTGCCAGCAGCTTGAAGTACTTACAGGGGGCGCGGGCAGATACGCAGTATTTT. Translating gives CASSLKYLQGARADTQYF. The chain combines TRBV5-5 with TRBJ2-3; 9 bases align to TRBD1. This CDR3 has 18 residues. After removal of 1 base from V and 4 bases from J, the junction contained 13 bases not matched to a gene. Germline V gene sequence: CDR1 SGHKS, CDR2 YYEKEE (reference sequence).

In this sample, this clonotype turned up a few times. This sequence joins TRBV10-2 and TRBJ1-5, with 12 bases lining up with TRBD1. CDR3 size: 15 residues. J was trimmed by 5 bases and V by 6 bases; bases with no gene match: 5. Looked up from germline, CDR1 is WSHSY and CDR2 is SAAADI. Here the CDR3 DNA reads TGCGCCAGCAGGGGGACAGGGGGCTTGGATCAGCCCCAGCATTTT. This sequence encodes CASRGTGGLDQPQHF.

V gene TRBV20-1 combines with J gene TRBJ2-7, with TRBD2 matching 7 bases. This CDR3 is 15 amino acids long. From germline, CDR1 is DFQATT and CDR2 SNEGSKA (reference sequence). Trimming removed 5 bases from V and 4 bases from J; junction bases left unmatched: 14. CDR3 sequence reads: CSAPHPSGACYEQYF. CDR3 nucleotides: TGCAGTGCTCCTCACCCGAGCGGGGCCTGTTACGAGCAGTACTTC.

This clonotype has only a few counts. V gene TRBV11-2 combines with J gene TRBJ2-4; 12 positions match TRBD1. Losses at the gene ends were 1 base for V and 3 bases for J; bases not matched to a gene: 4. CDR1 is SGHAT and CDR2 is FQNNGV in the germline V gene. There are 17 residues in the CDR3. CDR3 loop: CASSLGDRGLGKNIQYF. CDR3 nucleotide sequence: TGTGCCAGCAGCTTAGGGGACAGGGGGCTAGGCAAAAACATTCAGTACTTC. Full variable domain (outside the CDR3, taken from reference TRBV11-2 and TRBJ2-4): EAGVAQSPRYKIIEKRQSVAFWCNPISGHATLYWYQQILGQGPKLLIQFQNNGVVDDSQLPKDRFSAERLKGVDSTLKIQPAKLEDSAVYLCASSLGDRGLGKNIQYFGAGTRLSVL.

This clonotype was counted many times. This chain uses TRBV29-1 with TRBJ2-5; a possible D gene is TRBD2 (6 bases). V was pared by 1 base and J by 0 bases, with 12 bases between. This CDR3 has 15 amino acids. CDR1 is SQVTM and CDR2 is ANQGSEA in the germline V gene. CDR3 amino acids: CSVEGAGLYQETQYF. The CDR3 DNA is TGCAGCGTTGAAGGCGCGGGGCTGTACCAAGAGACCCAGTACTTC.

This clonotype has more than one count but fewer than ten. CDR3 nucleotide sequence: TGTGCCAGTAGTATAGAGGCAGGGGTTACGTGGGAGCAGTACTTC. It translates to CASSIEAGVTWEQYF. This sequence joins TRBV19 and TRBJ2-7, with D maybe TRBD1 (6 bases). The V and J ends lost 0 bases and 7 bases respectively, with 16 bases between them. The CDR3 sequence is 15 residues long. Germline V gene sequence: CDR1 LNHDA, CDR2 SQIVND (reference sequence).

This clonotype showed up many times. This chain joins TRBV7-2 and TRBJ2-7; TRBD2 agrees at 13 bases. V dropped 5 bases and J dropped 7; count of bases not matched to a gene: 5. The germline V gene has CDR1 SGHTA and CDR2 FQGNSA. The CDR3 is made up of 14 amino acids. In nucleotides, the CDR3 is TGTGCCAGCAGCCTCCAGACTAGCGGGGGGGAGCAGTACTTC. It codes for CASSLQTSGGEQYF.

This clonotype showed up many times. V usage is TRBV28 and J usage is TRBJ1-2; 7 bases map to TRBD1. Germline lookup yields CDR1 MDHEN and CDR2 SYDVKM. The J segment lost 4 bases and the V segment lost 7 bases, leaving 6 bases of the junction unmatched. The CDR3 runs to 13 residues. Here the CDR3 DNA reads TGTGCCAGCATCCCCGGGACAGCCTATGGCTACACCTTC. As protein: CASIPGTAYGYTF.

This clonotype was counted many times. The chain is built from TRBV5-6 and TRBJ2-4, with a possible D match to TRBD1 (5 bases). CDR1 and CDR2 (germline): SGHDT, YYEEEE. Trimming took off 5 bases at V and 6 bases at J, with 18 bases between the two ends. This CDR3 has 15 residues. CDR3 in amino acids: CASSPTPAGINIQYF. The DNA for the CDR3 is TGTGCCAGCAGTCCCACTCCGGCAGGGATAAACATTCAGTACTTC.

This clonotype was recorded at least ten times. The V and J genes are TRBV28 and TRBJ2-5, with 9 bases matching TRBD1. This CDR3 is built from 16 residues. V was clipped by 3 bases and J by 5 bases; unmatched bases: 10. Germline loops: CDR1 MDHEN, CDR2 SYDVKM. CDR3 sequence reads: CASSFLGQGAWETQYF. CDR3 nucleotide sequence: TGTGCCAGCAGTTTTCTGGGACAGGGAGCATGGGAGACCCAGTACTTC.

There are many counts of this clonotype. This chain connects TRBV20-1 to TRBJ2-2; 9 bases map to TRBD2. V was pared by 0 bases and J by 3 bases, with 5 bases of the junction left unmatched. Per germline, CDR1 DFQATT and CDR2 SNEGSKA (reference sequence). CDR3 size: 16 residues. Here the CDR3 reads CSARDYSGGYTGELFF. DNA of the CDR3: TGCAGTGCTAGAGACTATAGCGGGGGTTACACCGGGGAGCTGTTTTTT.

There are a few counts of this clonotype. V is TRBV20-1 and J is TRBJ2-5; 9 bases match TRBD2. Germline CDR1 is DFQATT and CDR2 is SNEGSKA (reference sequence). The CDR3 loop spans 14 amino acids. Trimming took 1 base from V and 4 from J; bases not matched to a gene: 4. The chain's CDR3 is CSARVAGVGETQYF. CDR3 DNA: TGCAGTGCTAGAGTAGCGGGAGTAGGAGAGACCCAGTACTTC.

About this clonotype itself: One base away lies a much larger clone, so this may be a sequencing read error. This chain uses TRBV6-2 or TRBV6-3 with TRBJ2-1; TRBD1 agrees at 10 bases. The CDR3 runs to 13 residues. J was trimmed by 9 bases and V by 6 bases; bases with no gene match: 5. Germline-derived CDR1 and CDR2 are MNHEY and SVGEGT. CDR3 in DNA: TGTGCCAGCAGGTGGACAGGGGGTACTGAGCAGTTCTTC. The encoded protein is CASRWTGGTEQFF.